This T cell receptor beta chain was sequenced during a study of cytomegalovirus exposure and HLA in healthy donors. Study-wide results and caveats: Of the V segments, some could not be distinguished, including TRBV6-2 and TRBV6-3, and were excluded. In a later analysis, V- and J-gene trimming of beta chains associated with a DCLRE1C missense variant, replicated independently. The study recorded 150 to 200 TCR beta chains that were cytomegalovirus-associated. While the bulk of TCR sequences proved rare, some public TCRs turned up in many donors.

In the PCR, 60 Vbeta and 13 Jbeta primers were used. Produced via immunoSEQ multiplex PCR; TCRdb's table is partial and in-frame only. The sample includes some 110,000 clones. Comment on this clone: Its cognate antigen is unknown.

The CDR3 contains 13 residues. The germline gives CDR1 MNHNS, CDR2 SASEGT. V gave up 6 bases and J gave up 4 bases, with 12 bases separating them. This TCR was recovered from a man aged 25-45 years in good health and CMV-seronegative. The chain employs TRBV6-1 and TRBJ1-1; D is uncertain. The source material was PBMCs. For the CDR3, the DNA is TGTGCCAGCAGGTCCGCTGGGCGCACTGAAGCTTTCTTT. Encoded protein: CASRSAGRTEAFF.